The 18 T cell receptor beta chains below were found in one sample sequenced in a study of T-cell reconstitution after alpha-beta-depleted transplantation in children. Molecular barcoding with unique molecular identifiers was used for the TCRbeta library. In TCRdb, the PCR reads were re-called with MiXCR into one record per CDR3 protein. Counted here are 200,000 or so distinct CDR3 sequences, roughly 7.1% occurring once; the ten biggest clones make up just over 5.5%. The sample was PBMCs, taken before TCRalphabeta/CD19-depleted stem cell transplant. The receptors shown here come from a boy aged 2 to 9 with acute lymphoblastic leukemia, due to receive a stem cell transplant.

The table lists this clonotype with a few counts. CDR3 amino acids: CASSLARGEETQYF. The CDR3 coding sequence is TGTGCCAGCAGCTTAGCGCGTGGGGAAGAGACCCAGTACTTC. The genes are TRBV7-6 and TRBJ2-5; no firm D call. The germline V and J ends were trimmed by 0 bases and 3 bases, with 8 bases remaining between them. The CDR3 runs 14 residues. CDR1 is SGHVS, CDR2 FNYEAQ, per germline.

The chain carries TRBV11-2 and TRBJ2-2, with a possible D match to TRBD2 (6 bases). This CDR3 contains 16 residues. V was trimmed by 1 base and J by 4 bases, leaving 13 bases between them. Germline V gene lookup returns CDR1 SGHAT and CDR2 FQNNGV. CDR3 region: CASSLVGGTGTGELFF. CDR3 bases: TGTGCCAGCAGCTTAGTCGGGGGAACGGGCACCGGGGAGCTGTTTTTT.

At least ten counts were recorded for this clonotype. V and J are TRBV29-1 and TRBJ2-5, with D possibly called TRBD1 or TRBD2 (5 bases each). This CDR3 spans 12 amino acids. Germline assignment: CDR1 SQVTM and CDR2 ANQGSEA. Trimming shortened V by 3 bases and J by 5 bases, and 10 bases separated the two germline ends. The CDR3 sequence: CSVDTGRETQYF. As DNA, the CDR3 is TGCAGCGTTGACACGGGACGGGAGACCCAGTACTTC.

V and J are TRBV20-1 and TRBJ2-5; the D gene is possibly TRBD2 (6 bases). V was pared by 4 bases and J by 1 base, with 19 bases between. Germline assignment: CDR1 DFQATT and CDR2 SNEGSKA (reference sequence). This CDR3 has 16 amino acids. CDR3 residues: CSAKLALSPPQETQYF. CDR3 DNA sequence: TGCAGTGCTAAGCTAGCGTTATCACCCCCCCAAGAGACCCAGTACTTC.

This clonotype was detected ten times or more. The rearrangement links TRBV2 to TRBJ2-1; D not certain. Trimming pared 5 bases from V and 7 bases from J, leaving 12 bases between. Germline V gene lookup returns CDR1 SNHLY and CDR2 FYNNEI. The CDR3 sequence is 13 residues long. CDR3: CASSNQGRNEQFF. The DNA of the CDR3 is TGTGCCAGCAGTAACCAAGGACGGAATGAGCAGTTCTTC.

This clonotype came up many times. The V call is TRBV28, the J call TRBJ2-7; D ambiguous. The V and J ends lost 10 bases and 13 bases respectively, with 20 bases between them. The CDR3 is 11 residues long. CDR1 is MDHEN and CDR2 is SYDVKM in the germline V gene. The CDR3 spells CATSTPASTYF. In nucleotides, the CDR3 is TGTGCCACCTCCACACCGGCTTCCACTTACTTC.

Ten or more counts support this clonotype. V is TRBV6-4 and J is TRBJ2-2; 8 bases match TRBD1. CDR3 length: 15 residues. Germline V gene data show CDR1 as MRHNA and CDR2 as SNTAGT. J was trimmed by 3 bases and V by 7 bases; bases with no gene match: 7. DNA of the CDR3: TGTGCCAGCAAGACACAGGGGGGCGACACCGGGGAGCTGTTTTTT. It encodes CASKTQGGDTGELFF.

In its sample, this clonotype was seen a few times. CDR3 nucleotides: TGCGCCAGCAGTTCGGACACTAATCAGCCCCAGCATTTT. This translates into CASSSDTNQPQHF. The chain couples TRBV5-1 to TRBJ1-5; a weak D match, TRBD1 (5 bases). CDR3 length equals 13 residues. Trimming shortened V by 5 bases and J by 4 bases, and 10 bases separated the two germline ends. The germline CDR1 and CDR2 sequences are SGHRS and YFSETQ.

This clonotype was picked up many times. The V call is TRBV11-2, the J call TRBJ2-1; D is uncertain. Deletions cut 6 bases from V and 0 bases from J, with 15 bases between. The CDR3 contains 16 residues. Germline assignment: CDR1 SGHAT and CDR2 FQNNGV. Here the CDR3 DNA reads TGTGCCAGCAGTGTCGGACGCCCTAGCTCCTACAATGAGCAGTTCTTC. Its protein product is CASSVGRPSSYNEQFF.

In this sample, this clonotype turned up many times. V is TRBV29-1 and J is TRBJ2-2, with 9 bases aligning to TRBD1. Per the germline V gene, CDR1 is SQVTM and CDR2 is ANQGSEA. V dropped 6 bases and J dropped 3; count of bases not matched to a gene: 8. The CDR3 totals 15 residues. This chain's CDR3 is CSVRRTGADTGELFF. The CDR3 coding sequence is TGCAGCGTCAGACGGACAGGGGCCGACACCGGGGAGCTGTTTTTT.

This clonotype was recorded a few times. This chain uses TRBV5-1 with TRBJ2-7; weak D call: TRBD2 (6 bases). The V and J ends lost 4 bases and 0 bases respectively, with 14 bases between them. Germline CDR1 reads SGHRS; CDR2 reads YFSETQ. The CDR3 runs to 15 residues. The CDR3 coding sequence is TGCGCCAGCAGCCCTCGGGGGTATCGCTCCTACGAGCAGTACTTC. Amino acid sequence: CASSPRGYRSYEQYF.

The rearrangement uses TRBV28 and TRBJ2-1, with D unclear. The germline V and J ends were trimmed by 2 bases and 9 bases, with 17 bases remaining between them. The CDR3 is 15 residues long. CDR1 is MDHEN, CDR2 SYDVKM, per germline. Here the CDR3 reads CASSLGVYKVSEQFF. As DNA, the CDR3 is TGTGCCAGCAGTTTAGGGGTGTATAAAGTTAGTGAGCAGTTCTTC.

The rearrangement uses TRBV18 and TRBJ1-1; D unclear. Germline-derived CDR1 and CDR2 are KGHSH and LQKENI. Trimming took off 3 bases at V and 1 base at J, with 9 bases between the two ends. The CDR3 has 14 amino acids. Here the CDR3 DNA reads TGTGCCAGCTCACCGAGGCGCACGAACACTGAAGCTTTCTTT. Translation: CASSPRRTNTEAFF.

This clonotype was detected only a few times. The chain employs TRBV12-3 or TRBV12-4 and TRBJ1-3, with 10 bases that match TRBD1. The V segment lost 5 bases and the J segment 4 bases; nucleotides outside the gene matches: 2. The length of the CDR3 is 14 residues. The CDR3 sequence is CASSRGQGGNTIYF. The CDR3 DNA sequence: TGTGCCAGCAGTCGGGGACAGGGGGGAAACACCATATATTTT.

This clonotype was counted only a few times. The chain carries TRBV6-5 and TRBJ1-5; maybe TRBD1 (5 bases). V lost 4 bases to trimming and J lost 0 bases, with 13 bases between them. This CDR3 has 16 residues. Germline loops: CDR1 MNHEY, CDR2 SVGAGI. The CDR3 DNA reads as TGTGCCAGCAGTTTTCGGACACCCTTTAGCAATCAGCCCCAGCATTTT. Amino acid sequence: CASSFRTPFSNQPQHF.

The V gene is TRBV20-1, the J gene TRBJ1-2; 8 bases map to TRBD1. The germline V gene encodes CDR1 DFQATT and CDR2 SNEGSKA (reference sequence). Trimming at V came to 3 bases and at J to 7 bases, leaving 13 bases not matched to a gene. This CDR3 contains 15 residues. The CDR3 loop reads CSARGWTGYFGGYTF. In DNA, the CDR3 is TGCAGTGCTAGGGGTTGGACAGGGTATTTCGGTGGCTACACCTTC.

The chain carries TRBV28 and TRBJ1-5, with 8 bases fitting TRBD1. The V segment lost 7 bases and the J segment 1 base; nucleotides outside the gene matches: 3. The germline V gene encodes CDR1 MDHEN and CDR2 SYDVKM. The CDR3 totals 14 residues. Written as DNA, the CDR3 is TGTGCCAGCACCCCAGGGGGCAGCAATCAGCCCCAGCATTTT. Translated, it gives CASTPGGSNQPQHF.

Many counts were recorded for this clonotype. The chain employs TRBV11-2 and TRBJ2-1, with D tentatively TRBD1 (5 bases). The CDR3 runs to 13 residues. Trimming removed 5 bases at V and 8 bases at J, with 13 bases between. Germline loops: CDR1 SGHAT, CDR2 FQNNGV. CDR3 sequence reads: CASSLRTNYEQFF. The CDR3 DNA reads TGTGCCAGCAGCCTTAGGACAAACTATGAGCAGTTCTTC.